This TCR beta chain was profiled in a study of cytomegalovirus exposure and HLA in healthy donors. About the study: Around 78 million unique TCRs, all from HLA-typed donors, were included in an early release of the data.

Study-wide findings and caveats: A highly shared variant cluster was judged a likely technical artifact. In a later analysis, a missense DCLRE1C variant was linked to TCR beta V- and J-gene trimming. The later analysis indicated that the majority of CMV-associated TCR beta chains appeared HLA-restricted.

The germline CDR1 and CDR2 sequences are MDHEN and SYDVKM. The CDR3 is 16 amino acids. The trim removed 7 bases at V and 7 bases at J, leaving 13 bases unmatched. Primers included in the PCR were 60 Vbeta and 13 Jbeta primers. Generated by immunoSEQ multiplex PCR, the TCRdb table keeps only in-frame clones and is missing some. The sample has fewer than 200,000 clones, roughly 84% seen once; the top ten hold roughly 1.5%. With regard to this clone: Its specificity is unknown.

The receptor's source is a male donor in good health and CMV-seronegative. The gene calls are TRBV28 and TRBJ2-1; 10 nucleotides match TRBD2. The specimen was PBMCs. CDR3 loop: CASTSPTSGVLNEQFF. CDR3 coding DNA: TGTGCCAGCACTTCCCCTACTAGCGGGGTCCTTAATGAGCAGTTCTTC. The variable domain in full, with the rest retrieved from reference TRBV28 and TRBJ2-1, is DVKVTQSSRYLVKRTGEKVFLECVQDMDHENMFWYRQDPGLGLRLIYFSYDVKMKEKGDIPEGYSVSREKKERFSLILESASTNQTSMYLCASTSPTSGVLNEQFFGPGTRLTVL.